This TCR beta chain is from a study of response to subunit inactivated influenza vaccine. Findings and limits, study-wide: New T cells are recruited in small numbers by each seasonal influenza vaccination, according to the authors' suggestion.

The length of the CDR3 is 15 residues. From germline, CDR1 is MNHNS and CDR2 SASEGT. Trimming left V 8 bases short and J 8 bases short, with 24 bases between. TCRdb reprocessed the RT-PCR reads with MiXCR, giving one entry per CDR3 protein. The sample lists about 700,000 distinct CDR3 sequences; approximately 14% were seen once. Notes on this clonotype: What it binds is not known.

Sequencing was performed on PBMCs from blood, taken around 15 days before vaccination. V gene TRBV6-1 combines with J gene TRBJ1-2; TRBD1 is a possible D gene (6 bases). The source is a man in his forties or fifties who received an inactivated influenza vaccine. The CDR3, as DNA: TGTGCCAGCCTCGAACGGCCAGGGGCCTCCGGGGGCTACACCTTC. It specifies CASLERPGASGGYTF.